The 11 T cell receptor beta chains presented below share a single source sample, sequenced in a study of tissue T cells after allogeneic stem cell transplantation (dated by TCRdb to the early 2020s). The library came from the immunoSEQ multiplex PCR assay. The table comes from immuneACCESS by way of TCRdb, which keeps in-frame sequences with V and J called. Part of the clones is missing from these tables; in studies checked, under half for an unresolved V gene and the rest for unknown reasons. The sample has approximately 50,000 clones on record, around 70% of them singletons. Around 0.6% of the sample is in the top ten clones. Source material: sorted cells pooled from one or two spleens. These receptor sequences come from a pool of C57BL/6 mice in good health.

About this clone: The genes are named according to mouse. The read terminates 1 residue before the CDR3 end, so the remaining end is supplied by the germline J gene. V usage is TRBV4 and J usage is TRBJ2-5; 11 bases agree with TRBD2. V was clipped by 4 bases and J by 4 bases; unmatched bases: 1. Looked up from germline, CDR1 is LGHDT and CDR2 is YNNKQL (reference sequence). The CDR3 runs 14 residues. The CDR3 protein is CASSLTGGEDTQYF. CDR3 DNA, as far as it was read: TGTGCCAGCAGCTTGACTGGGGGGGAAGACACCCAGTAC. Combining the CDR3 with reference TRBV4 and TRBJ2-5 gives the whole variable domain ETAVFQTPNYHVTQVGNEVSFNCKQTLGHDTMYWYKQDSKKLLKIMFSYNNKQLIVNETVPRRFSPQSSDKAHLNLRIKSVEPEDSAVYLCASSLTGGEDTQYFGPGTRLLVL.

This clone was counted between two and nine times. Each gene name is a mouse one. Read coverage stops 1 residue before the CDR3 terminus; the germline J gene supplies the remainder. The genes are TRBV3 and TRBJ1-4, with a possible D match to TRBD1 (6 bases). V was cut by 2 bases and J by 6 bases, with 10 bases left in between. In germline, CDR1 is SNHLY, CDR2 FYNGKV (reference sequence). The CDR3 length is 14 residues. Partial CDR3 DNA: TGTGCCAGCAGCTTAAGGGCAGGGGACGAAAGATTATTT. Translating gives CASSLRAGDERLF. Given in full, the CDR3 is CASSLRAGDERLFF.

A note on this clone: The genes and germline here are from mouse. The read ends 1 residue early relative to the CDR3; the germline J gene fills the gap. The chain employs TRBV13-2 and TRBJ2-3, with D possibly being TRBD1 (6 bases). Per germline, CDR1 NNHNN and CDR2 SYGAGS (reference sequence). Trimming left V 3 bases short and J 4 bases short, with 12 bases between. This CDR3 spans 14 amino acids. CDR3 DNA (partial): TGTGCCAGCGGTGGAACAGGGAAGACAGAAACGCTGTAT. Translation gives CASGGTGKTETLY. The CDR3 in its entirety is CASGGTGKTETLYF.

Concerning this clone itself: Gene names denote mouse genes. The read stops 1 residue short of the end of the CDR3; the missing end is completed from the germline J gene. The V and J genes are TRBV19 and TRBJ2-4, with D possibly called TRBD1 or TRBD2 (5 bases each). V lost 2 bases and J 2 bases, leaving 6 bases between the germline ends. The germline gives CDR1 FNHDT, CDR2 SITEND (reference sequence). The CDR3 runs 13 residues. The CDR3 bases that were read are TGTGCCAGCAGTATGGGGGTTCAAAACACCTTGTAC. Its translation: CASSMGVQNTLY. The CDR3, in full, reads CASSMGVQNTLYF. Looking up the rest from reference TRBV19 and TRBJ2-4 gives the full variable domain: GGIITQTPKFLIGQEGQKLTLKCQQNFNHDTMYWYRQDSGKGLRLIYYSITENDLQKGDLSEGYDASREKKSSFSLTVTSAQKNEMAVFLCASSMGVQNTLYFGAGTRLSVL.

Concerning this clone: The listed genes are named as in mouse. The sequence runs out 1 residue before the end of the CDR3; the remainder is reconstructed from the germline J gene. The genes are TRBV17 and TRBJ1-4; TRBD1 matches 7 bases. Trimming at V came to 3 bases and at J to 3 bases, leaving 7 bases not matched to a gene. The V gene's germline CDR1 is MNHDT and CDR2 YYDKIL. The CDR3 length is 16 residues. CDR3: CASSSDDRDTNERLFF. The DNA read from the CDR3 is TGTGCTAGCAGTAGCGACGACAGGGATACCAACGAAAGATTATTT.

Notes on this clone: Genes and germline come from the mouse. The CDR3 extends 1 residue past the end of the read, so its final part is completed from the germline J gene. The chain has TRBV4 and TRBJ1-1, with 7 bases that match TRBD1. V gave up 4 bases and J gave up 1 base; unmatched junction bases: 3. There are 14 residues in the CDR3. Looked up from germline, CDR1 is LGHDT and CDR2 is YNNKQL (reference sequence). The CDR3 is CASSSGTENTEVFF. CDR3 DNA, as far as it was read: TGTGCCAGCAGCTCCGGGACAGAAAACACAGAAGTCTTC.

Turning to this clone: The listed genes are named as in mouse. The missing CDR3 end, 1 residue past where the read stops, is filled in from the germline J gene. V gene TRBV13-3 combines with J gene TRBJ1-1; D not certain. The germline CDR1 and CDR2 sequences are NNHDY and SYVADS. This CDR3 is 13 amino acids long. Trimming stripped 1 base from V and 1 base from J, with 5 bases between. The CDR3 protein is CASSDPINTEVFF. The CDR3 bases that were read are TGTGCCAGCAGTGATCCCATAAACACAGAAGTCTTC.

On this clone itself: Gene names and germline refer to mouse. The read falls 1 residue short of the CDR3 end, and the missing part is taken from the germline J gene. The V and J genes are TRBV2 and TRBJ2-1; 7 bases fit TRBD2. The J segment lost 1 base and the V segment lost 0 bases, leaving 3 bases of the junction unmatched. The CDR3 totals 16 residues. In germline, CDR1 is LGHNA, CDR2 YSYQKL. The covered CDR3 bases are TGTGCCAGCAGCCAAGACTCCTGGGGGAACTATGCTGAGCAGTTC. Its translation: CASSQDSWGNYAEQF. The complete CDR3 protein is CASSQDSWGNYAEQFF.

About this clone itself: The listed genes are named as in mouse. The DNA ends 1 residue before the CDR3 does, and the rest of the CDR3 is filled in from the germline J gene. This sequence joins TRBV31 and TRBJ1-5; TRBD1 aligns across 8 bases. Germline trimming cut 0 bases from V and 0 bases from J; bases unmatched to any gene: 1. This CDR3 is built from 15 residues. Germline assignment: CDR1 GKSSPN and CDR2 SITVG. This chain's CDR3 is CAWSLDRANNQAPLF. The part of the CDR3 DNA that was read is TGTGCCTGGAGTCTGGACAGGGCTAACAACCAGGCTCCGCTT.

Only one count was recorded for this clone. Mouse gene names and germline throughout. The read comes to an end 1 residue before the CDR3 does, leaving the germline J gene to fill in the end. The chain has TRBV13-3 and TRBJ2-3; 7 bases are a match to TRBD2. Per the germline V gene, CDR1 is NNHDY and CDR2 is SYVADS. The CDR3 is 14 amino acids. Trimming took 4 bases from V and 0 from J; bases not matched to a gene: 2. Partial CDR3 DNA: TGTGCCAGCAGTCCTGGGGGTAGTGCAGAAACGCTGTAT. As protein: CASSPGGSAETLY. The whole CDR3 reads CASSPGGSAETLYF.

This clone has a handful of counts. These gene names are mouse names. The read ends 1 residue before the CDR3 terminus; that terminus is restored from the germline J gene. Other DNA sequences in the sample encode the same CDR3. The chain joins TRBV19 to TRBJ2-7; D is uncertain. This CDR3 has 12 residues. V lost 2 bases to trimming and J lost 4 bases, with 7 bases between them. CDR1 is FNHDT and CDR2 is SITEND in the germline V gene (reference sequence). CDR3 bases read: TGTGCCAGCAGTATTCGAGGGTATGAACAGTAC. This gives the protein CASSIRGYEQY. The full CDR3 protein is CASSIRGYEQYF.